One and the same sample provided the 23 T cell receptor beta chains below, sequenced in a study of blood T cell repertoires in COVID-19. Generated by immunoSEQ multiplex PCR, the TCRdb table keeps only in-frame clones and is missing some. The sample has around 190,000 clones, approximately 75% seen once. Specimen: PBMCs or T cells enriched from blood (not recorded which). These receptors were taken from a middle-aged man who had recovered from COVID-19.

This chain uses TRBV24-1 with TRBJ2-7, with 10 bases fitting TRBD1. The CDR3 contains 16 residues. V trimming: 3 bases; J trimming: 3 bases; junction bases outside the gene matches: 7. CDR1 is KGHDR, CDR2 SFDVKD, per germline. The CDR3 DNA sequence: TGTGCCACCAGTGATACGGGGACAGGGGCCCGCTACGAGCAGTACTTC. Its translation: CATSDTGTGARYEQYF.

This clone was counted between two and nine times. The J gene is TRBJ2-7, the V gene TRBV2; 7 nucleotides line up with TRBD1. The junction had 13 bases not matched to a gene; V was cut back by 10 bases and J by 1 base. CDR3 size: 15 residues. The germline V gene encodes CDR1 SNHLY and CDR2 FYNNEI. The CDR3 nucleotides read TGTGCCATCACGCCAACCGGGACAGCGTCCTACGAGCAGTACTTC. Residues: CAITPTGTASYEQYF. Based on the CDR3 plus reference TRBV2 and TRBJ2-7, the full variable domain is EPEVTQTPSHQVTQMGQEVILRCVPISNHLYFYWYRQILGQKVEFLVSFYNNEISEKSEIFDDQFSVERPDGSNFTLKIRSTKLEDSAMYFCAITPTGTASYEQYFGPGTRLTVT.

This chain joins TRBV19 and TRBJ1-5, with a possible D match to TRBD1 (5 bases). This CDR3 has 16 amino acids. Trimming stripped 1 base from V and 2 bases from J, with 12 bases between. CDR1 is LNHDA and CDR2 is SQIVND in the germline V gene (reference sequence). The CDR3 sequence is CASSIVAGRGNQPQHF. In DNA, the CDR3 is TGTGCCAGTAGTATAGTGGCAGGGAGGGGCAATCAGCCCCAGCATTTT.

The V and J genes are TRBV3-1 (or the pseudogene TRBV3-2) and TRBJ2-2; D is undetermined. The V gene lost 4 bases and the J gene lost 6 bases, with 6 bases spanning the gap. Germline V lookup: CDR1 LGHDT, CDR2 YNNKEL (reference sequence). The CDR3 covers 12 residues. The CDR3 DNA is TGTGCCAGCAGCCGATGGCCCGGGGAGCTGTTTTTT. Its translation is CASSRWPGELFF.

The rearrangement links TRBV19 to TRBJ2-2; the D gene is possibly TRBD2 (6 bases). In germline, CDR1 is LNHDA, CDR2 SQIVND (reference sequence). Trimming shortened V by 1 base and J by 6 bases, and 15 bases separated the two germline ends. The CDR3 is 16 residues long. CDR3 DNA: TGTGCCAGTAGTATAGTTGGGGGGACGCGGGCCGGGGAGCTGTTTTTT. This translates into CASSIVGGTRAGELFF.

The chain carries TRBV6-5 and TRBJ2-7; 7 nucleotides match TRBD2. The CDR3 covers 15 residues. Germline CDR1 and CDR2: MNHEY and SVGAGI. With V trimmed by 3 bases and J by 0 bases, 5 bases remained unmatched. CDR3 sequence reads: CASSYGRGPSYEQYF. The CDR3 DNA reads as TGTGCCAGCAGTTATGGGAGGGGCCCCTCCTACGAGCAGTACTTC.

This clone has ten or more counts. The chain links TRBV19 to TRBJ1-5; D is unclear. The CDR3 runs to 14 residues. The germline CDR1 and CDR2 sequences are LNHDA and SQIVND (reference sequence). Trimming took off 6 bases at V and 2 bases at J, with 11 bases between the two ends. The CDR3 DNA sequence: TGTGCCAGTAGCGATGAGGGAGGCAATCAGCCCCAGCATTTT. It encodes CASSDEGGNQPQHF. The full variable domain, its missing parts supplied by reference TRBV19 and TRBJ1-5, is DGGITQSPKYLFRKEGQNVTLSCEQNLNHDAMYWYRQDPGQGLRLIYYSQIVNDFQKGDIAEGYSVSREKKESFPLTVTSAQKNPTAFYLCASSDEGGNQPQHFGDGTRLSIL.

The chain has TRBV5-1 and TRBJ2-7, with a possible D match to TRBD1 (5 bases). V was pared by 5 bases and J by 9 bases, with 12 bases between. This CDR3 spans 11 amino acids. Germline lookup yields CDR1 SGHRS and CDR2 YFSETQ. CDR3 DNA sequence: TGCGCCAGCAGATCAGACAGATGGCAGTACTTC. This encodes CASRSDRWQYF.

This clone showed up just a few times. This rearrangement joins TRBV6-5 to TRBJ2-1; maybe TRBD2 (5 bases). V lost 7 bases and J lost 10, with 20 bases in between. The germline gives CDR1 MNHEY, CDR2 SVGAGI. CDR3 length: 14 amino acids. CDR3 amino acids: CASTAGQGTGEQFF. CDR3 sequence (DNA): TGTGCCAGCACTGCAGGCCAAGGAACGGGGGAGCAGTTCTTC.

The chain carries TRBV29-1 and TRBJ2-7, with a possible D match to TRBD1 (6 bases). Trimming pared 7 bases from V and 1 base from J, leaving 14 bases between. This CDR3 contains 13 residues. Germline CDR1 is SQVTM and CDR2 is ANQGSEA. The CDR3 bases are TGCAGCGCAGAAAAGGACAGTTCCTACGAGCAGTACTTC. Translated: CSAEKDSSYEQYF.

The J gene is TRBJ1-5, the V gene TRBV19, with D tentatively TRBD1 (6 bases). Germline V gives CDR1 LNHDA, CDR2 SQIVND (reference sequence). V shed 6 bases and J shed 1 base, with 10 bases lying between them. The length of the CDR3 is 14 residues. The CDR3 spells CASRRRGSNQPQHF. The CDR3 region has the DNA TGTGCCAGTAGACGCAGGGGAAGCAATCAGCCCCAGCATTTT.

This clone was seen a handful of times. J is TRBJ2-2 and V is TRBV2, with D uncertain. The CDR3 totals 13 residues. V was shortened by 4 bases and J by 4 bases, with 7 bases between the two germline ends. CDR1 SNHLY and CDR2 FYNNEI come from the germline V gene. The CDR3 loop reads CASSAELTGELFF. In nucleotides, the CDR3 is TGTGCCAGCAGTGCGGAGCTCACCGGGGAGCTGTTTTTT.

The chain links TRBV30 to TRBJ1-4; 7 bases fit TRBD1. Germline V lookup: CDR1 GTSNPN, CDR2 SVGIG (reference sequence). After removal of 6 bases from V and 4 bases from J, the junction contained 5 bases not matched to a gene. The CDR3 runs to 13 residues. The CDR3 is CACSGTDNEKLFF. In DNA form, the CDR3 reads TGTGCCTGTTCCGGGACAGATAATGAAAAACTGTTTTTT. The entire variable domain, with the rest obtained from reference TRBV30 and TRBJ1-4, is as follows: SQTIHQWPATLVQPVGSPLSLECTVEGTSNPNLYWYRQAAGRGLQLLFYSVGIGQISSEVPQNLSASRPQDRQFILSSKKLLLSDSGFYLCACSGTDNEKLFFGSGTQLSVL.

This clone is a singleton in its sample. This chain connects TRBV7-2 to TRBJ2-5; TRBD2 matches 7 bases. This CDR3 has 12 residues. Trimming removed 10 bases from V and 5 bases from J; junction bases left unmatched: 7. CDR1 is SGHTA, CDR2 FQGNSA, per germline. CDR3 in DNA: TGTGCCACCAACACCGGGGGGGAGACCCAGTACTTC. This codes for CATNTGGETQYF.

Remarks on this clone: Within the sample, other DNA sequences also encode this same CDR3. J is TRBJ2-1 and V is TRBV24-1; 10 nucleotides match TRBD1. This CDR3 is built from 15 residues. V shed 4 bases, J shed 5 bases, and the junction held 4 bases outside the gene matches. Germline lookup yields CDR1 KGHDR and CDR2 SFDVKD. The CDR3 is CATSDPGQGDNEQFF. The CDR3 DNA sequence: TGTGCCACCAGTGACCCAGGACAGGGGGACAATGAGCAGTTCTTC.

V gene TRBV5-1 combines with J gene TRBJ2-7; 8 nucleotides line up with TRBD1. J was trimmed by 6 bases and V by 5 bases; bases with no gene match: 1. Looked up from germline, CDR1 is SGHRS and CDR2 is YFSETQ. CDR3 size: 11 residues. The CDR3 nucleotides read TGCGCCAGCAGGACAGGGGTCGAGCAGTACTTC. This gives the protein CASRTGVEQYF.

V usage is TRBV27 and J usage is TRBJ2-3; D uncertain. This CDR3 is built from 15 residues. Germline V gene data show CDR1 as MNHEY and CDR2 as SMNVEV (reference sequence). V gave up 5 bases and J gave up 0 bases, with 12 bases separating them. Here the CDR3 reads CASSLRPTSTDTQYF. CDR3 nucleotides: TGTGCCAGCAGTCTTAGACCGACTAGCACAGATACGCAGTATTTT.

The rearrangement uses TRBV10-3 and TRBJ2-7; possible D gene TRBD1, 6 bases. Germline loops: CDR1 ENHRY, CDR2 SYGVKD. This CDR3 has 13 amino acids. V lost 6 bases and J lost 1, with 10 bases in between. The CDR3 sequence: CAISRDTSYEQYF. The DNA for the CDR3 is TGTGCCATCAGCCGGGACACTTCCTACGAGCAGTACTTC.

The V call is TRBV7-9, the J call TRBJ2-1, with TRBD2 identical over 10 bases. With 5 bases clipped from V and 5 bases from J, the junction kept 9 bases outside the gene matches. The germline gives CDR1 SEHNR, CDR2 FQNEAQ (reference sequence). The CDR3 is 16 amino acids. The CDR3, as DNA: TGTGCCAGCAGCCACATAAGACTAGCGGGCCACAATGAGCAGTTCTTC. Translation: CASSHIRLAGHNEQFF.

This clone has a count of ten or more. The J gene is TRBJ2-7, the V gene TRBV25-1; 8 nucleotides align to TRBD2. V was pared by 7 bases and J by 0 bases, with 14 bases of the junction left unmatched. CDR1 and CDR2 from the germline V gene are MGHDK and SYGVNS. CDR3 length: 17 residues. The chain's CDR3 is CASTPGGLAVTSYEQYF. For the CDR3, the DNA is TGTGCCAGCACCCCGGGAGGGCTAGCGGTAACCTCCTACGAGCAGTACTTC.

This clone appeared a few times. V and J are TRBV10-3 and TRBJ1-2, with TRBD1 matching 11 bases. The trim removed 10 bases at V and 8 bases at J, leaving 9 bases unmatched. Per the germline V gene, CDR1 is ENHRY and CDR2 is SYGVKD. The CDR3 runs 13 residues. The chain's CDR3 is CASGTGQGGGYTF. CDR3 nucleotide sequence: TGTGCCAGCGGAACGGGACAGGGGGGCGGCTACACCTTC.

The CDR3 here is CASSLGANAGELFF. CDR3 in DNA: TGTGCCAGCAGCTTAGGGGCTAATGCCGGGGAGCTGTTTTTT. The J gene is TRBJ2-2, the V gene TRBV7-2; D is unresolved. Trimming stripped 1 base from V and 6 bases from J, with 9 bases between. From germline, CDR1 is SGHTA and CDR2 FQGNSA. The CDR3 runs 14 residues.

Regarding this clone: Other DNA sequences in the same sample also yield this CDR3. The genes are TRBV18 and TRBJ2-2; possible D gene TRBD1, 5 bases. This CDR3 contains 15 residues. Per the germline V gene, CDR1 is KGHSH and CDR2 is LQKENI. V dropped 0 bases and J dropped 2 bases, with 7 bases sitting between them. The CDR3 nucleotides are TGTGCCAGCTCACCACCAGGGGATAACACCGGGGAGCTGTTTTTT. Its translation is CASSPPGDNTGELFF.